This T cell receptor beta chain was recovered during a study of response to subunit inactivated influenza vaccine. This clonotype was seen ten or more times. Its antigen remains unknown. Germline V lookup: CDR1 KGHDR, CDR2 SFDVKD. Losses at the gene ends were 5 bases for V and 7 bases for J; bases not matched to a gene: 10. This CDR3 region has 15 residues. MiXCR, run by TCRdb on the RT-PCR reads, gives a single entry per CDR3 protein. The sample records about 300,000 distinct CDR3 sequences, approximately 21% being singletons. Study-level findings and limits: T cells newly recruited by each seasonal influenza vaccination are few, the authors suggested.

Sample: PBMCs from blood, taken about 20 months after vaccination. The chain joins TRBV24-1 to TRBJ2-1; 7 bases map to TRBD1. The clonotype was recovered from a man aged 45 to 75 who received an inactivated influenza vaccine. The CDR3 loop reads CATSGYRGVQNEQFF. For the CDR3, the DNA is TGTGCCACCAGTGGGTACAGGGGAGTCCAAAATGAGCAGTTCTTC.